Below, 7 T cell receptor beta chains from the same sample are listed, as sequenced in a study of shared T cell receptors in the human thymus. The table came from immunoSEQ multiplex PCR; TCRdb's copy has only in-frame clones and leaves some out. The sample lists hundreds of thousands of clones, around nine tenths occurring once. The same specimen was also included in a second study, on human thymus T cells.

What was sequenced was thymocytes. These TCRs come from a boy in the first two years of life with a congenital heart defect.

V and J are TRBV2 and TRBJ1-3; no firm D call. Germline values: CDR1 SNHLY, CDR2 FYNNEI. The CDR3 is 16 amino acids. The V end lost 5 bases, the J end lost 0 bases, and 14 bases lay between the germline ends. The chain's CDR3 is CASSLSGMSSGNTIYF. The DNA for the CDR3 is TGTGCCAGCAGTTTATCAGGAATGTCCTCTGGAAACACCATATATTTT.

The gene calls are TRBV7-9 and TRBJ2-1; unclear D gene. Germline CDR1 is SEHNR and CDR2 is FQNEAQ (reference sequence). This CDR3 is built from 13 residues. V was clipped by 0 bases and J by 5 bases, with 5 bases between them. The CDR3 loop reads CASSLARNNEQFF. DNA for the CDR3: TGTGCCAGCAGCTTAGCGCGGAACAATGAGCAGTTCTTC.

V and J are TRBV10-3 and TRBJ2-1; 14 bases align to TRBD2. Germline-derived CDR1 and CDR2 are ENHRY and SYGVKD. V gave up 4 bases and J gave up 8 bases; unmatched junction bases: 4. The CDR3 has 15 amino acids. CDR3 nucleotides: TGTGCCATCAGTGGGGGACTAGCGGGAGTCCATGAGCAGTTCTTC. Protein sequence: CAISGGLAGVHEQFF.

V usage is TRBV6-1 and J usage is TRBJ1-2, with 8 bases identical to TRBD1. The CDR3 runs to 14 residues. The germline V gene has CDR1 MNHNS and CDR2 SASEGT. V was clipped by 4 bases and J by 7 bases; unmatched bases: 8. The CDR3 nucleotides read TGTGCCAGCAGTGGAAGGACAGGGCGGGTTGGCTACACCTTC. This encodes CASSGRTGRVGYTF.

This clone has a single count. This rearrangement joins TRBV12-5 to TRBJ1-2; 11 bases match TRBD1. CDR3 size: 17 residues. V shed 1 base and J 5 bases; nucleotides not matched to a gene: 9. Germline values: CDR1 LGHNT, CDR2 FRNRAP. The chain's CDR3 is CASGLDYSGQGDYGYTF. The CDR3 DNA follows: TGTGCTAGTGGTTTGGACTACTCGGGACAGGGGGATTATGGCTACACCTTC.

The chain is built from TRBV15 and TRBJ1-4; 8 nucleotides agree with TRBD1. J was trimmed by 7 bases and V by 5 bases; bases with no gene match: 3. Germline CDR1 LNHNV, CDR2 YYDKDF (reference sequence). CDR3 size: 13 residues. The CDR3 sequence is CATSDRGGEKLFF. The CDR3 nucleotides read TGTGCCACCAGCGACAGGGGAGGTGAAAAACTGTTTTTT.

V usage is TRBV7-2 and J usage is TRBJ1-1; no clear D gene. The CDR3 has 15 amino acids. Per the germline V gene, CDR1 is SGHTA and CDR2 is FQGNSA. The germline V and J ends were trimmed by 2 bases and 5 bases, with 15 bases remaining between them. In DNA form, the CDR3 reads TGTGCCAGCAGCTTACGGCGGGGAGTTGGAACTGAAGCTTTCTTT. As protein: CASSLRRGVGTEAFF. Variable domain in full (rest from reference TRBV7-2 and TRBJ1-1): GAGVSQSPSNKVTEKGKDVELRCDPISGHTALYWYRQSLGQGLEFLIYFQGNSAPDKSGLPSDRFSAERTGGSVSTLTIQRTQQEDSAVYLCASSLRRGVGTEAFFGQGTRLTVV.